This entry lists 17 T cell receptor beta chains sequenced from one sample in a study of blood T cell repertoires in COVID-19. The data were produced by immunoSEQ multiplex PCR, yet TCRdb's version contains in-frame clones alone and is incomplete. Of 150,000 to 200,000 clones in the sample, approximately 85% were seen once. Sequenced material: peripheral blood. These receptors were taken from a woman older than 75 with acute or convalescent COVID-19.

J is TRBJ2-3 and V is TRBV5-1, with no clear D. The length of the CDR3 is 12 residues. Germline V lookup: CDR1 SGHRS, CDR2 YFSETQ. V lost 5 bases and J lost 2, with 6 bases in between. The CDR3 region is CASRFSTDTQYF. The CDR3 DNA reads TGCGCCAGCAGGTTCTCCACAGATACGCAGTATTTT. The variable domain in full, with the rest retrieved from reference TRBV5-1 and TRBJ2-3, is KAGVTQTPRYLIKTRGQQVTLSCSPISGHRSVSWYQQTPGQGLQFLFEYFSETQRNKGNFPGRFSGRQFSNSRSEMNVSTLELGDSALYLCASRFSTDTQYFGPGTRLTVL.

CDR3 amino acids: CASSPPDSIYGYTF. Written as DNA, the CDR3 is TGTGCCAGCAGTCCCCCGGACAGCATCTATGGCTACACCTTC. The rearrangement joins TRBV6-5 to TRBJ1-2, with TRBD1 as a possible D gene (6 bases). Germline V CDR1 and CDR2: MNHEY, SVGAGI. The V end lost 5 bases, the J end lost 4 bases, and 14 bases lay between the germline ends. The CDR3 has 14 amino acids.

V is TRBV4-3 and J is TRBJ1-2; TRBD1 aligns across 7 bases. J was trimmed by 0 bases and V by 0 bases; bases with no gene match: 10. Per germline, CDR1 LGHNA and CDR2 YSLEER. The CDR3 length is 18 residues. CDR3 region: CASSQDSTRTGANYGYTF. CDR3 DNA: TGCGCCAGCAGCCAAGATTCAACCCGGACAGGAGCTAACTATGGCTACACCTTC.

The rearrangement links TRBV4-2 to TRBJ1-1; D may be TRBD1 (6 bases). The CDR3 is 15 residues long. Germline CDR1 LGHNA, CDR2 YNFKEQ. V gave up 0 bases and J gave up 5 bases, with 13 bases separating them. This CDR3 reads CASSQDQGGLTEAFF. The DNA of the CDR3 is TGTGCCAGCAGCCAAGATCAAGGGGGTCTGACTGAAGCTTTCTTT.

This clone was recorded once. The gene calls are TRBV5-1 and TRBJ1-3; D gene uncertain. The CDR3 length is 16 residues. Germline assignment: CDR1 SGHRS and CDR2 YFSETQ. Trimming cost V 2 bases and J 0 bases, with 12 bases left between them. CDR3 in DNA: TGCGCCAGCAGCTTTCTAGGAACAAGCTCTGGAAACACCATATATTTT. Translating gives CASSFLGTSSGNTIYF.

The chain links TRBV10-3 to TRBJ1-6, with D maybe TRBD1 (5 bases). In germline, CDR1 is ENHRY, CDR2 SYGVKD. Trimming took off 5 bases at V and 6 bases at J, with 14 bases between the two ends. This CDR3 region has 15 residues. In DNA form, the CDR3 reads TGTGCCATCAGTCAAGACAGCAGCTCTAATTCACCCCTCCACTTT. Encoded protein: CAISQDSSSNSPLHF.

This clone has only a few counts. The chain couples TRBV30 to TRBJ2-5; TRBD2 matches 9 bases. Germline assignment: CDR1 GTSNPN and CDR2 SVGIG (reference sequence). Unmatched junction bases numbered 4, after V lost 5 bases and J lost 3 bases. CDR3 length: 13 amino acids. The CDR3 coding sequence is TGTGCCTGGGGAGCGGGAGGAGAAGAGACCCAGTACTTC. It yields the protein CAWGAGGEETQYF.

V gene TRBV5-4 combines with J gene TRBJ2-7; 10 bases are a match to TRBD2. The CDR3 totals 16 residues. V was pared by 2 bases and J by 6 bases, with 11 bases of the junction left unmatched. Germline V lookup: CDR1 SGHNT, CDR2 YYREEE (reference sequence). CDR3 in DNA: TGTGCCAGCAGCTTAAAGACTAGCGGGTTAGGTGGCGAGCAGTACTTC. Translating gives CASSLKTSGLGGEQYF.

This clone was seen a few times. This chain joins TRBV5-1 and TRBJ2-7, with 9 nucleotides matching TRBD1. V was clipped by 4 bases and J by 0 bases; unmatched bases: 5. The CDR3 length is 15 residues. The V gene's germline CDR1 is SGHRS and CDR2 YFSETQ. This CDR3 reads CASSPQTGGSYEQYF. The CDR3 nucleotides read TGCGCCAGCAGCCCTCAGACAGGGGGCTCCTACGAGCAGTACTTC.

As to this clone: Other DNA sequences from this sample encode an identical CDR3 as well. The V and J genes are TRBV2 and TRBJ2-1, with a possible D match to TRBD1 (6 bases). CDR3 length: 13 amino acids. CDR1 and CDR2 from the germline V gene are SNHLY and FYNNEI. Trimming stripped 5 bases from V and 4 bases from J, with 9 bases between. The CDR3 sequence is CASSLGQYNEQFF. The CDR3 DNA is TGTGCCAGCAGTTTAGGACAGTACAATGAGCAGTTCTTC.

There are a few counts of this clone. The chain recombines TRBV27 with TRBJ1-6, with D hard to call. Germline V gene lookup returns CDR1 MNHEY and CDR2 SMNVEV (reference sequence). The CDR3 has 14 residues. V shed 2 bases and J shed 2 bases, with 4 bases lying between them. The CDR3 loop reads CASSLNTYNSPLHF. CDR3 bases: TGTGCCAGCAGTTTAAACACCTATAATTCACCCCTCCACTTT.

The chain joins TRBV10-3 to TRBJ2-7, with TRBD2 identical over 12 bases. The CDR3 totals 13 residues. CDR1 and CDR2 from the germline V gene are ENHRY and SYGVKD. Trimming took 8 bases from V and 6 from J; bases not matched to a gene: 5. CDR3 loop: CAIATSGGTEQYF. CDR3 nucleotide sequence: TGTGCCATCGCAACTAGCGGGGGGACCGAGCAGTACTTC.

CDR3 protein: CASSPAQGTYNEQFF. The CDR3 bases are TGTGCCAGCAGCCCGGCCCAGGGGACCTACAATGAGCAGTTCTTC. J is TRBJ2-1 and V is TRBV9; possibly TRBD1 for D (6 bases). V lost 4 bases, J lost 2 bases, and 13 bases lay in between. The length of the CDR3 is 15 residues. In germline, CDR1 is SGDLS, CDR2 YYNGEE.

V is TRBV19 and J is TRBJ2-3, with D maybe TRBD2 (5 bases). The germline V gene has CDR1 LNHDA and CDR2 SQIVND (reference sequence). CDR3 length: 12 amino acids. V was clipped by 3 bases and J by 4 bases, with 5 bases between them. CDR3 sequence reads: CASSMRADTQYF. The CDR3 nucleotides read TGTGCCAGTAGTATGAGGGCAGATACGCAGTATTTT.

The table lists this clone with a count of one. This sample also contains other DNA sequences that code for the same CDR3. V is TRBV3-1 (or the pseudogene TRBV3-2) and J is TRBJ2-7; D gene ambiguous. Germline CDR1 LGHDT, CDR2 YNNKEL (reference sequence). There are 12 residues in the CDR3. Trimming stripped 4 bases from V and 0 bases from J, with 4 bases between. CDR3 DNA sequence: TGTGCCAGCAGCCTCAGCTCCTACGAGCAGTACTTC. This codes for CASSLSSYEQYF.

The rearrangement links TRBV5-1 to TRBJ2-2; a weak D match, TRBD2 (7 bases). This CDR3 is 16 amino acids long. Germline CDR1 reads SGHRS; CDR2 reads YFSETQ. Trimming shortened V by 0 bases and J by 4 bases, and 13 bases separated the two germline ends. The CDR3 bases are TGCGCCAGCAGCTTGGAAGCTGGGGGGGCCACCGGGGAGCTGTTTTTT. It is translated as CASSLEAGGATGELFF.

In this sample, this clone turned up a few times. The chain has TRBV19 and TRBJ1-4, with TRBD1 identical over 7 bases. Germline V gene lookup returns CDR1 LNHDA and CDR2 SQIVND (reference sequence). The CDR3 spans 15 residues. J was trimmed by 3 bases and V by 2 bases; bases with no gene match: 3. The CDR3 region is CASSIIGTANEKLFF. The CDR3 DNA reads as TGTGCCAGTAGTATAATCGGGACAGCTAATGAAAAACTGTTTTTT.